The clone carrying this T cell receptor beta chain has only a few counts. No antigen is known for it. The V gene end was trimmed by 6 bases and the J gene end by 1 base; junction bases not matched to a gene: 10. This CDR3 has 18 amino acids. The germline CDR1 and CDR2 sequences are LNHDA and SQIVND (reference sequence). Repertoires were generated with immunoSEQ multiplex PCR, while TCRdb's copy carries only in-frame clones and drops some. This sample has 400,000 to 450,000 clones, with about 90% found just once. This specimen belongs to a study of Ad26.COV2.S vaccination and SARS-CoV-2 variants. The study's findings and limits: Breadth, reportedly substantial, characterized the spike-specific CD8+ and CD4+ T cell responses after vaccination.

Treatment given: around 19 received Ad26.COV2.S at low or high dose, single or two shots; several received placebo; per-sample allocation not given. Day 63 after the first vaccine or placebo injection was the time point for sampling. In Boston, the donor was an adult between 18-55 years of age. The chain joins TRBV19 to TRBJ2-4, with 12 bases fitting TRBD1. This TCR came from a person between 18 and 60 years old who received the Ad26.COV2.S COVID-19 vaccine or a placebo. This material consisted of peripheral blood, taken in a trial of Ad26.COV2.S vaccine versus placebo. The chain's CDR3 is CASSNAGTGGLAKNIQYF. In DNA form, the CDR3 reads TGTGCCAGTAGCAACGCCGGGACAGGGGGCCTCGCCAAAAACATTCAGTACTTC.